These 3 T cell receptor beta chains were sequenced from one sample in a study of early T cells in non-severe SARS-CoV-2 infection. TCRdb re-called the 5' RACE reads through MiXCR, storing one row per CDR3 protein. Of roughly 120,000 distinct CDR3 sequences listed, more than 13% are singletons. The source material was whole blood. The source is an adult who was a healthcare worker with PCR-confirmed SARS-CoV-2 infection or an uninfected control (not recorded which).

Comment on this clonotype: Compared with germline, one end of the junction differs, possibly owing to a read error. V and J are TRBV28 and TRBJ2-3; 8 bases map to TRBD1. The CDR3 runs to 15 residues. Looked up from germline, CDR1 is MDHEN and CDR2 is SYDVKM. The CDR3 nucleotides read TGTGCCAACAGTTTGGGACAGGTTGGGACAGATACGCAGTATTTT. This translates into CANSLGQVGTDTQYF.

This clonotype was counted many times. The V and J genes are TRBV5-1 and TRBJ1-1; 7 nucleotides match TRBD1. In germline, CDR1 is SGHRS, CDR2 YFSETQ. The J segment lost 2 bases and the V segment lost 2 bases, leaving 3 bases of the junction unmatched. The CDR3 is made up of 14 amino acids. The CDR3 spells CASSFRGGNTEAFF. The CDR3 bases are TGCGCCAGCAGCTTCAGGGGGGGAAACACTGAAGCTTTCTTT.

This clonotype was detected a few times. The V gene is TRBV7-9, the J gene TRBJ2-1; maybe TRBD1 (6 bases). The CDR3 runs to 16 residues. From germline, CDR1 is SEHNR and CDR2 FQNEAQ (reference sequence). V shed 3 bases and J shed 0 bases, with 12 bases lying between them. CDR3 sequence: CASSLDSSGSYNEQFF. CDR3 sequence (DNA): TGTGCCAGCAGCTTGGACAGTTCGGGCTCCTACAATGAGCAGTTCTTC. Together with reference TRBV7-9 and TRBJ2-1, the CDR3 gives the full variable domain: DTGVSQNPRHKITKRGQNVTFRCDPISEHNRLYWYRQTLGQGPEFLTYFQNEAQLEKSRLLSDRFSAERPKGSFSTLEIQRTEQGDSAMYLCASSLDSSGSYNEQFFGPGTRLTVL.